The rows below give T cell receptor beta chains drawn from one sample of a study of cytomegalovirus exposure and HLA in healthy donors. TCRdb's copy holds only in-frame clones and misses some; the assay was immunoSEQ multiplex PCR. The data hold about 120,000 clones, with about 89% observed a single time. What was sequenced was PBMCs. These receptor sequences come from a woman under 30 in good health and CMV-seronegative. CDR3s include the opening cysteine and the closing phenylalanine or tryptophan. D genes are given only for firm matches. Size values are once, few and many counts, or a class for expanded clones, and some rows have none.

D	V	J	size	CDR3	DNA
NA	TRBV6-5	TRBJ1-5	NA	CASKGGGRRGAQHF	TGTGCCAGCAAGGGCGGGGGCCGGCGGGGAGCCCAGCATTTT
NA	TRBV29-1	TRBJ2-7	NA	CSVYDTYTYEQYF	TGCAGCGTTTATGACACGTACACCTACGAGCAGTACTTC
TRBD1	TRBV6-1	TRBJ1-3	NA	CASSLTGSSGNTIYF	TGTGCCAGCAGCCTGACAGGGTCCTCTGGAAACACCATATATTTT
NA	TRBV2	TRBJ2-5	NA	CASLGLLTKETQYF	TGTGCCAGCCTGGGGTTACTGACTAAAGAGACCCAGTACTTC
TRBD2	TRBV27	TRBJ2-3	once	CASRGTSGSPSTDTQYF	TGTGCCAGCAGGGGGACTAGCGGGAGCCCTAGCACAGATACGCAGTATTTT
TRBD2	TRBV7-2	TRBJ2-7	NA	CASSLTSGSMVYYEQYF	TGTGCCAGCAGCTTGACTAGCGGGAGTATGGTTTACTACGAGCAGTACTTC
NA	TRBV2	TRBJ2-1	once	CASSGSGSSYNEQFF	TGTGCCAGCAGTGGTAGCGGTAGCTCCTACAATGAGCAGTTCTTC
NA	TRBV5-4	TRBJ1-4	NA	CASSSTGRGNEKLFF	TGTGCCAGCAGCTCAACAGGGCGCGGTAATGAAAAACTGTTTTTT
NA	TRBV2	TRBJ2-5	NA	CASIPGMGETQYF	TGTGCCAGCATCCCCGGGATGGGAGAGACCCAGTACTTC
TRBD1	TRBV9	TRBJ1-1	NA	CASSLTGTGALF	TGTGCCAGCAGCTTAACCGGGACAGGGGCTCTCTTT
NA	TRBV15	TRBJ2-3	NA	CATSRDRGKTQYF	TGTGCCACCAGCAGAGATCGCGGTAAAACGCAGTATTTT
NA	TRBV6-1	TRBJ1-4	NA	CATRDEKLFF	TGTGCCACCCGAGATGAAAAACTGTTTTTT
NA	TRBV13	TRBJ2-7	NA	CASSLAGEYEQYF	TGTGCCAGCAGCTTAGCAGGGGAGTACGAGCAGTACTTC
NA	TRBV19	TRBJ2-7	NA	CASSMGVTGEGYEQYF	TGTGCCAGTAGTATGGGGGTGACAGGGGAGGGCTACGAGCAGTACTTC
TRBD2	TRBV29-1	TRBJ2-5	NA	CSVGSGRARETQYF	TGCAGCGTTGGGAGTGGGAGGGCCCGGGAGACCCAGTACTTC
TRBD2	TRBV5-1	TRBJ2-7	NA	CASTSSGGRGSYEQYF	TGCGCCAGCACCTCGAGCGGCGGGAGAGGGTCCTACGAGCAGTACTTC
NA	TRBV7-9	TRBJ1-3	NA	CASSLLVGVDNSGNTIYF	TGTGCCAGCAGCTTACTTGTAGGAGTGGATAACTCTGGAAACACCATATATTTT
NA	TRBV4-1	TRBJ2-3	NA	CASSQDHDVAATDTQYF	TGCGCCAGCAGCCAAGATCATGATGTAGCGGCCACAGATACGCAGTATTTT
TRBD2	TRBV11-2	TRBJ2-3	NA	CASSLLREGSENTQYF	TGTGCCAGCAGCTTACTGCGGGAGGGAAGTGAAAATACGCAGTATTTT
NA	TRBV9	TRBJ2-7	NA	CASSVDGSGNSYEQYF	TGTGCCAGCAGCGTAGATGGTAGCGGCAACTCCTACGAGCAGTACTTC
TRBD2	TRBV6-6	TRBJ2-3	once	CATLGLAGSNTQYF	TGTGCCACCCTGGGACTAGCGGGATCCAATACGCAGTATTTT
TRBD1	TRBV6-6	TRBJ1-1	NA	CASRPTGGGRNTEAFF	TGTGCCAGCAGGCCAACAGGGGGCGGCCGGAACACTGAAGCTTTCTTT